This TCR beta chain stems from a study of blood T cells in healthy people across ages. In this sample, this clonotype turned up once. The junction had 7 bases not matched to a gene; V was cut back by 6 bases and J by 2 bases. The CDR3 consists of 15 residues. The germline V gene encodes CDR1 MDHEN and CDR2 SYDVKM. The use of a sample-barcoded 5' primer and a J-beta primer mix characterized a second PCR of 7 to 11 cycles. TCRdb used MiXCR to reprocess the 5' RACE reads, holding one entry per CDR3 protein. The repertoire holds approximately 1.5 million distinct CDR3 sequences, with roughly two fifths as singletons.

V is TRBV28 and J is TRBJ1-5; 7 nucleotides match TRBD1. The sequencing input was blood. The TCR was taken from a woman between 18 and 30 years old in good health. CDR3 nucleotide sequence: TGTGCCAGCAGCTACAGGGGTTTAGGCAATCAGCCCCAGCATTTT. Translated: CASSYRGLGNQPQHF.